The T cell receptor beta chain under discussion was sequenced for a study of blood T cell repertoires in COVID-19. Study context: Sites in the United States, Italy and Spain provided acute and convalescent COVID-19 samples. The cDNA or gDNA used as material had been derived from T cells, B-cell-depleted T cells, or PBMCs.

As processed by the authors: Estimation of nucleated cell counts relied on the amplification of reference gene primers. This table comes from immunoSEQ multiplex PCR, and its TCRdb copy is limited to in-frame clones, with some not included. V and J calls and clone size follow that table, whereas D and trimming were derived from the DNA. The table lists 200,000 to 250,000 clones, about 88% of them singletons. This TCR derives from a man aged 40-49 years with acute or convalescent COVID-19. The source material was peripheral blood.

The CDR3 DNA is TGTGCCAGCCAGTTATCGAATCAGCCCCAGCATTTT. Protein: CASQLSNQPQHF. The chain is built from TRBV2 and TRBJ1-5; D uncertain. The V gene's germline CDR1 is SNHLY and CDR2 FYNNEI. The germline V and J ends were trimmed by 8 bases and 4 bases, with 9 bases remaining between them. There are 12 residues in the CDR3.